These T cell receptor beta chains were read from a single sample in a study of blood T cell repertoires in COVID-19. The method was immunoSEQ multiplex PCR; TCRdb's version includes in-frame clones alone and lacks a portion of them. The sample has about 73,000 clones, around 77% seen once; the top ten hold under 3%. Sequenced material: peripheral blood. These receptor sequences come from a man between 65 and 85 years old with COVID-19, enrolled during active disease. CDR3s include the opening cysteine and the closing phenylalanine or tryptophan. D genes are given only for firm matches. Where a row states a size, it is once, few, many or the class of an expanded clone; other rows omit it.

j_call v_call d_call clone_size cdr3_length cdr3_aa cdr3_nt
TRBJ1-3 TRBV19 . . 16 CASSPDLRLSGNTIYF TGTGCCAGTAGTCCGGACTTGCGTCTCTCTGGAAACACCATATATTTT
TRBJ1-1 TRBV3-1/TRBV3-2 . . 13 CASSLPGPSEAFF TGTGCCAGCAGTCTCCCTGGGCCCTCCGAAGCTTTCTTT
TRBJ2-1 TRBV30 . . 14 CAWIRPGAYNEQFF TGTGCCTGGATACGACCGGGAGCGTACAATGAGCAGTTCTTC
TRBJ2-2 TRBV6-4 . . 13 CASEESSTGELFF TGTGCCAGCGAGGAGAGCTCCACCGGGGAGCTGTTTTTT
TRBJ2-1 TRBV3-1/TRBV3-2 . . 15 CASSQGPASYNEQFF TGTGCCAGCAGCCAAGGGCCCGCCAGTTACAATGAGCAGTTCTTC
TRBJ1-6 TRBV25-1 . once 14 CASTQGSYNSPLHF TGTGCCAGCACCCAGGGTTCCTATAATTCACCCCTCCACTTT
TRBJ1-5 TRBV6-2/TRBV6-3 . few 16 CASSKGPGLGNQPQHF TGTGCCAGCAGTAAGGGCCCAGGGTTGGGCAATCAGCCCCAGCATTTT
TRBJ2-5 TRBV5-1 . few 16 CASSLGPLAGQETQYF TGCGCCAGCAGCTTGGGGCCCCTTGCGGGTCAGGAGACCCAGTACTTC
TRBJ2-7 TRBV9 . . 16 CASSPLGPQGSRELYF TGTGCCAGCAGCCCATTGGGGCCTCAGGGGTCTAGGGAGCTGTACTTC
TRBJ1-2 TRBV6-1 TRBD1 . 15 CASSESDRGLYGYTF TGTGCCAGCAGTGAATCTGACAGGGGGCTGTATGGCTACACCTTC
TRBJ2-3 TRBV15 . . 16 CATSRDSRRGGDTQYF TGTGCCACCAGCAGAGATTCCCGAAGAGGCGGAGATACGCAGTATTTT
TRBJ1-6 TRBV5-8 . . 16 CASSFSGSSYNSPLHF TGTGCCAGCAGCTTCTCTGGGAGCTCCTATAATTCACCCCTCCACTTT
TRBJ2-7 TRBV11-2 . once 14 CASSLERGSYEQYF TGTGCCAGCAGCTTAGAGAGGGGGAGCTACGAGCAGTACTTC
TRBJ2-7 TRBV27 . . 13 CASSFVGAHEQYF TGTGCCAGCAGTTTTGTAGGGGCCCACGAGCAGTACTTC
TRBJ2-7 TRBV28 . once 13 CASRPAQGYEQYF TGTGCCAGCAGACCCGCACAGGGCTACGAGCAGTACTTC
TRBJ1-1 TRBV14 . . 11 CASSQVSEAFF TGTGCCAGCAGCCAAGTCTCTGAAGCTTTCTTT
TRBJ1-5 TRBV6-6 . . 15 CASIKARQANQPQHF TGTGCCAGCATCAAAGCACGTCAGGCTAATCAGCCCCAGCATTTT
TRBJ2-2 TRBV7-3 TRBD2 many 18 CASSPFGRVAGDTGELFF TGTGCCAGCAGCCCCTTTGGGAGGGTAGCGGGAGACACCGGGGAGCTGTTTTTT
TRBJ1-1 TRBV19 TRBD1 few 15 CASRPAGGRDTEAFF TGTGCCAGTAGGCCTGCAGGGGGAAGGGACACTGAAGCTTTCTTT
TRBJ2-2 TRBV23-1 TRBD2 . 19 CASSPGTATSGRLDGELFF TGCGCCAGCAGTCCCGGGACAGCGACTAGCGGGAGGTTGGACGGGGAGCTGTTTTTT
TRBJ1-1 TRBV5-4 TRBD1 . 14 CASRRGQGSTEAFF TGTGCCAGCAGACGGGGACAGGGGAGTACTGAAGCTTTCTTT
TRBJ2-2 TRBV29-1 . . 16 CSVEVLAGGGTGELFF TGCAGCGTTGAAGTACTAGCCGGAGGAGGAACCGGGGAGCTGTTTTTT
TRBJ2-7 TRBV15 . once 16 CATSSLQLTGLDEQYF TGTGCCACCAGCTCCCTCCAGCTTACAGGGCTGGACGAGCAGTACTTC
TRBJ2-7 TRBV11-2 . . 14 CASSPPTGVYEQYF TGTGCCAGCAGCCCTCCTACGGGAGTTTACGAGCAGTACTTC
TRBJ2-7 TRBV4-1 TRBD2 . 16 CASSQDAPSGTYEQYF TGCGCCAGCAGCCAAGATGCGCCTAGCGGGACCTACGAGCAGTACTTC
TRBJ2-1 TRBV4-2 TRBD2 . 17 CASSPSKVASGSDEQFF TGTGCCAGCAGCCCTTCGAAGGTCGCTAGCGGGAGCGATGAGCAGTTCTTC
TRBJ1-1 TRBV5-1 TRBD1 . 13 CASSLGQGPEAFF TGCGCCAGCAGCTTAGGACAGGGCCCTGAAGCTTTCTTT
TRBJ2-2 TRBV18 . . 15 CATTPSEIGTGELFF TGTGCCACCACCCCCTCGGAGATAGGTACCGGGGAGCTGTTTTTT
TRBJ2-4 TRBV5-8 TRBD2 . 15 CASSLGTSGKNIQYF TGTGCCAGCAGCTTGGGGACTAGCGGAAAAAACATTCAGTACTTC
TRBJ1-1 TRBV6-4 . . 14 CASSVELGGTEAFF TGTGCCAGCAGTGTGGAACTCGGGGGGACTGAAGCTTTCTTT
TRBJ2-7 TRBV5-4 . . 16 CASSLYSGSGAYEQYF TGTGCCAGCAGCTTGTATAGTGGATCCGGGGCCTACGAGCAGTACTTC
TRBJ2-7 TRBV11-2 TRBD1 few 18 CASSWRDREERDSYEQYF TGTGCCAGCAGCTGGAGGGACAGGGAGGAAAGGGACTCCTACGAGCAGTACTTC
TRBJ1-1 TRBV6-6 . . 14 CASRHYSETFEAFF TGTGCCAGCAGGCATTACTCCGAGACATTTGAAGCTTTCTTT
TRBJ1-5 TRBV28 . . 17 CASSKYEQATVNQPQHF TGTGCCAGCAGTAAGTACGAACAGGCGACCGTTAATCAGCCCCAGCATTTT
TRBJ2-7 TRBV9 . . 14 CASSPRQWGDEQYF TGTGCCAGCAGCCCCCGACAGTGGGGTGACGAGCAGTACTTC
TRBJ1-5 TRBV30 . . 13 CAWSVRDNQPQHF TGTGCCTGGAGTGTACGGGACAATCAGCCCCAGCATTTT
TRBJ1-1 TRBV7-3 . . 13 CATRGAGGTEAFF TGTGCCACCCGGGGGGCGGGGGGCACTGAAGCTTTCTTT
TRBJ1-3 TRBV5-1 . . 13 CASSPYSGNTIYF TGCGCCAGCAGCCCTTACTCTGGAAACACCATATATTTT
TRBJ2-3 TRBV28 . . 14 CASSLAALADTQYF TGTGCCAGCAGTTTAGCGGCACTGGCAGATACGCAGTATTTT
TRBJ2-1 TRBV27 TRBD1 once 18 CASHPGQGAGARGNEQFF TGTGCCAGCCATCCGGGACAGGGGGCGGGAGCCCGGGGCAATGAGCAGTTCTTC
TRBJ2-7 TRBV7-8 . . 17 CASSHRNPSGNLYEQYF TGTGCCAGCAGCCATAGAAATCCAAGCGGAAACCTCTACGAGCAGTACTTC
TRBJ1-2 TRBV6-2/TRBV6-3 . few 13 CASSYEAGDGYTF TGTGCCAGCAGTTACGAGGCAGGGGATGGCTACACCTTC
TRBJ1-1 TRBV9 TRBD1 . 14 CASSVDHRGTEAFF TGTGCCAGCAGCGTAGATCACAGGGGCACTGAAGCTTTCTTT
TRBJ2-2 TRBV5-1 TRBD1 . 15 CASTIQGASTGELFF TGCGCCAGCACCATCCAGGGGGCGAGCACCGGGGAGCTGTTTTTT
TRBJ2-5 TRBV2 TRBD2 . 15 CASSSGLADQETQYF TGTGCCAGCAGTTCTGGACTAGCGGACCAAGAGACCCAGTACTTC
TRBJ2-7 TRBV5-1 . once 13 CASSLENGYEQYF TGCGCCAGCAGCTTGGAGAACGGGTACGAGCAGTACTTC
TRBJ1-2 TRBV13 TRBD1 . 13 CASSLQGVYGYTF TGTGCCAGCAGCTTACAGGGGGTCTATGGCTACACCTTC
TRBJ2-7 TRBV6-2/TRBV6-3 . . 13 CASSQGQTYEQYF TGTGCCAGCAGTCAGGGACAAACCTACGAGCAGTACTTC
TRBJ2-3 TRBV28 TRBD2 . 20 CASSTYGPNGLAGGLHTQYF TGTGCCAGCAGTACTTATGGGCCTAACGGACTAGCGGGAGGGCTACATACGCAGTATTTT
TRBJ2-3 TRBV15 TRBD2 . 16 CATSRGGTRGKDTQYF TGTGCCACCAGCAGAGGGGGGACTAGGGGGAAAGATACGCAGTATTTT
TRBJ2-5 TRBV7-2 TRBD2 . 15 CASSLGYGPGGPQYF TGTGCCAGCAGCTTAGGGTACGGGCCGGGGGGACCCCAGTACTTC
TRBJ2-1 TRBV21-1 . . 15 CASSKDLAGEDEQFF TGTGCCAGCAGCAAAGACCTAGCGGGAGAGGATGAGCAGTTCTTC
TRBJ1-2 TRBV3-1/TRBV3-2 . . 13 CASSQSYGQSYTF TGTGCCAGCAGCCAATCATACGGACAGAGCTACACCTTC